This T cell receptor beta chain was sequenced during a study of blood T cell repertoires in COVID-19. About the study: The analysed material was cDNA or gDNA that came from T cells, B-cell-depleted T cells, or PBMCs.

In the study's own analysis: Amplification of reference gene primers provided the estimated nucleated cell counts. The assay was immunoSEQ multiplex PCR, and TCRdb's table has in-frame clones only and misses some. That table supplies the V and J calls and clone size; D and trimming were determined from the DNA. Of under 400,000 clones in the sample, around 90% were seen once. Only one count was recorded for this clone. Germline V CDR1 and CDR2: SGHTA, FQGNSA. CDR3 length equals 15 residues. V lost 1 base, J lost 5 bases, and 2 bases stayed unmatched. The sequenced sample was peripheral blood. The gene calls are TRBV7-2 and TRBJ2-5, with 12 bases matching TRBD1. The receptor was derived from a man aged 18 to 30 with active or convalescent COVID-19. For the CDR3, the DNA is TGTGCCAGCAGCTTAGTGGGACAGGGGGCCGAGACCCAGTACTTC. This sequence encodes CASSLVGQGAETQYF.